This T cell receptor beta chain was recovered during a study of cytotoxic CD8 clonotypes in ibrutinib-treated CLL. Germline V lookup: CDR1 LGHNA, CDR2 YSLEER. The CDR3 length is 13 residues. With 0 bases removed from V and 3 bases from J, the gap between germline ends came to 6 bases. Assay: immunoSEQ multiplex PCR; the TCRdb copy retains only in-frame clones and omits some. The sample has tens of thousands of clones, 50% to 65% seen once. V usage is TRBV4-3 and J usage is TRBJ2-7; D is ambiguous. Sequencing used PBMCs, obtained at disease progression, from a patient treated with ibrutinib. This receptor was obtained from a human donor with chronic lymphocytic leukemia. In nucleotides, the CDR3 is TGCGCCAGCAGCCAAGACGTCGGCTACGAGCAGTACTTC. This translates into CASSQDVGYEQYF.